Presented here are 15 T cell receptor beta chains from one specimen sequenced in a study of cytomegalovirus exposure and HLA in healthy donors listed by TCRdb under 2017. The library came from the immunoSEQ multiplex PCR assay. For the multiplex PCR, a mixture combining 60 forward primers for TCR Vbeta segments and 13 reverse primers for TCR Jbeta segments was used. Held by TCRdb, this immuneACCESS table contains in-frame sequences only and omits some clones. Under half of the omission traces to an unresolved V gene where checked; the cause of the rest is unknown. This sample's table lists tens of thousands of clones. Around 10% of the sample is taken by the ten largest. Sequencing used PBMCs. The receptors shown here come from a man over 45 in good health and CMV-seropositive.

CDR3 protein: CASSLEVGGVKAFF. CDR3 nucleotide sequence: TGCGCCAGCAGCTTGGAGGTAGGGGGCGTCAAAGCTTTCTTT. The chain links TRBV5-1 to TRBJ1-1, with 7 nucleotides matching TRBD1. Germline CDR1 reads SGHRS; CDR2 reads YFSETQ. This CDR3 is built from 14 residues. Losses at the gene ends were 0 bases for V and 9 bases for J; bases not matched to a gene: 8. Looking up the rest from reference TRBV5-1 and TRBJ1-1 gives the full variable domain: KAGVTQTPRYLIKTRGQQVTLSCSPISGHRSVSWYQQTPGQGLQFLFEYFSETQRNKGNFPGRFSGRQFSNSRSEMNVSTLELGDSALYLCASSLEVGGVKAFFGQGTRLTVV.

The chain employs TRBV30 and TRBJ1-4; TRBD1 matches 7 bases. CDR1 is GTSNPN, CDR2 SVGIG, per germline (reference sequence). The CDR3 covers 14 residues. J gave up 4 bases and V 2 bases, and 4 bases lay outside the gene matches. The CDR3, as DNA: TGTGCCTGGAGTCCGACAGGGAGTAATGAAAAACTGTTTTTT. It encodes CAWSPTGSNEKLFF.

The V and J genes are TRBV7-9 and TRBJ2-1, with D maybe TRBD1 (6 bases). V lost 2 bases to trimming and J lost 2 bases, with 10 bases between them. The germline V gene encodes CDR1 SEHNR and CDR2 FQNEAQ (reference sequence). CDR3 length equals 15 residues. CDR3 nucleotides: TGTGCCAGCAGCTTACTAGGACAGACCTACAATGAGCAGTTCTTC. Translating gives CASSLLGQTYNEQFF.

The chain combines TRBV4-1 with TRBJ2-7; D unclear. V dropped 0 bases and J dropped 0 bases, with 9 bases sitting between them. Germline CDR1 is MGHRA and CDR2 is YSYEKL. CDR3 length: 15 residues. DNA of the CDR3: TGCGCCAGCAGCCAAGACTTGAGCCTCTCCTACGAGCAGTACTTC. This sequence encodes CASSQDLSLSYEQYF.

This rearrangement joins TRBV9 to TRBJ1-1; D is uncertain. Trimming pared 3 bases from V and 1 base from J, leaving 10 bases between. This CDR3 is built from 14 residues. Germline loops: CDR1 SGDLS, CDR2 YYNGEE. The CDR3 loop is CASSGGFENTEAFF. CDR3 sequence (DNA): TGTGCCAGCAGCGGAGGGTTTGAGAACACTGAAGCTTTCTTT.

The V call is TRBV7-3, the J call TRBJ1-5; no reliable D call. Germline V gene lookup returns CDR1 SGHTA and CDR2 FQGTGA. The CDR3 sequence is 12 residues long. Deletions cut 5 bases from V and 9 bases from J, with 11 bases between. In DNA form, the CDR3 reads TGTGCCAGCAGCCTCCCCCCGGGGCCCCAGCATTTT. This encodes CASSLPPGPQHF.

J is TRBJ2-7 and V is TRBV4-3; TRBD2 agrees at 12 bases. CDR3 size: 15 residues. CDR1 LGHNA and CDR2 YSLEER come from the germline V gene. The ends lost 4 bases at V and 6 bases at J; junction bases unmatched: 7. The CDR3 sequence is CASSPGTSGPSEQYF. In DNA form, the CDR3 reads TGCGCCAGCAGCCCGGGGACTAGCGGGCCATCCGAGCAGTACTTC.

V usage is TRBV7-2 and J usage is TRBJ1-2, with D perhaps matching TRBD1 (5 bases). Deletions cut 2 bases from V and 4 bases from J, with 8 bases between. Germline V gives CDR1 SGHTA, CDR2 FQGNSA. This CDR3 has 13 amino acids. CDR3 sequence (DNA): TGTGCCAGCAGCTTAAGCCAGGGCTATGGCTACACCTTC. Its translation: CASSLSQGYGYTF.

This chain connects TRBV9 to TRBJ2-5; D uncertain. Germline CDR1 is SGDLS and CDR2 is YYNGEE. The CDR3 spans 13 residues. With 0 bases removed from V and 4 bases from J, the gap between germline ends came to 7 bases. CDR3 protein: CASSVDHGETQYF. The CDR3 region has the DNA TGTGCCAGCAGCGTAGACCACGGAGAGACCCAGTACTTC.

V and J are TRBV6-1 and TRBJ1-4, with 7 bases identical to TRBD1. The CDR3 has 14 amino acids. The V segment lost 4 bases and the J segment 5 bases; nucleotides outside the gene matches: 4. Germline values: CDR1 MNHNS, CDR2 SASEGT. The DNA of the CDR3 is TGTGCCAGCAGTGTGACAGGGAGGAATGAAAAACTGTTTTTT. Encoded protein: CASSVTGRNEKLFF.

The chain uses TRBV5-6 and TRBJ1-3, with D unresolved. Trimming removed 2 bases at V and 4 bases at J, with 7 bases between. This CDR3 has 13 amino acids. CDR1 and CDR2 from the germline V gene are SGHDT and YYEEEE. CDR3 sequence (DNA): TGTGCCAGCAGCTTACAGTTAGGAAACACCATATATTTT. Amino acid sequence: CASSLQLGNTIYF.

V gene TRBV7-2 combines with J gene TRBJ2-5; the D gene is possibly TRBD1 (5 bases). This CDR3 is built from 15 residues. V dropped 1 base and J dropped 1 base, with 10 bases sitting between them. The germline CDR1 and CDR2 sequences are SGHTA and FQGNSA. The CDR3 DNA sequence: TGTGCCAGCAGCTTAGTGGGGCCGACCCAAGAGACCCAGTACTTC. It encodes CASSLVGPTQETQYF.

The V and J genes are TRBV2 and TRBJ1-2, with a possible D match to TRBD1 (5 bases). CDR1 and CDR2 (germline): SNHLY, FYNNEI. The CDR3 extends over 14 amino acids. V was shortened by 4 bases and J by 6 bases, with 15 bases between the two germline ends. CDR3 residues: CASSALDSGHGYTF. For the CDR3, the DNA is TGTGCCAGCAGTGCCCTTGACAGCGGGCATGGCTACACCTTC.

The chain couples TRBV4-3 to TRBJ2-7; a weak D match, TRBD2 (6 bases). The V end was cut by 4 bases, the J end by 0 bases, with 13 bases between. The V gene's germline CDR1 is LGHNA and CDR2 YSLEER. The CDR3 has 15 residues. The CDR3 protein is CASSRGELVSYEQYF. As DNA, the CDR3 is TGCGCCAGCAGCCGGGGGGAGCTCGTCTCCTACGAGCAGTACTTC.

The V gene is TRBV7-2, the J gene TRBJ1-1, with 11 bases aligning to TRBD1. Germline lookup yields CDR1 SGHTA and CDR2 FQGNSA. Trimming at V came to 5 bases and at J to 5 bases, leaving 10 bases not matched to a gene. This CDR3 is 16 amino acids long. CDR3 region: CASSLGQGGRKTEAFF. CDR3 sequence (DNA): TGTGCCAGCAGCCTGGGACAGGGGGGGAGAAAGACTGAAGCTTTCTTT.